This T cell receptor beta chain was sequenced in a study of shared clonotypes between healthy human individuals. Regarding the study as a whole: Sequencing depth was predicted to influence how clonotypes are shared among donors. Naive subsets generally exceeded memory subsets in estimated richness. Sharing across four donors was highest in naive CD4 (around 5%) and lowest in memory CD8 (0.4%).

This CDR3 is built from 16 residues. V was trimmed by 10 bases and J by 6 bases, leaving 26 bases between them. Germline lookup yields CDR1 MNHNY and CDR2 SVGAGI (reference sequence). Turning to this clone: The antigen is not known.

The authors ran the assay at deep level. Repertoires were generated with immunoSEQ multiplex PCR, while TCRdb's copy carries only in-frame clones and drops some. Here the sample spans some 1.5 million clones, about 96% being singletons. V is TRBV6-6 and J is TRBJ2-3; TRBD1 might be the D (6 bases). The receptor was isolated from a man younger than 40 in good health. The specimen was naive CD4+ T cells sorted from blood. Subset reported: CD45RA+ positively selected. The CDR3, as DNA: TGTGCCATCGCCCCGACAGGAGTTCTTCCCGCGGATACGCAGTATTTT. It is translated as CAIAPTGVLPADTQYF.